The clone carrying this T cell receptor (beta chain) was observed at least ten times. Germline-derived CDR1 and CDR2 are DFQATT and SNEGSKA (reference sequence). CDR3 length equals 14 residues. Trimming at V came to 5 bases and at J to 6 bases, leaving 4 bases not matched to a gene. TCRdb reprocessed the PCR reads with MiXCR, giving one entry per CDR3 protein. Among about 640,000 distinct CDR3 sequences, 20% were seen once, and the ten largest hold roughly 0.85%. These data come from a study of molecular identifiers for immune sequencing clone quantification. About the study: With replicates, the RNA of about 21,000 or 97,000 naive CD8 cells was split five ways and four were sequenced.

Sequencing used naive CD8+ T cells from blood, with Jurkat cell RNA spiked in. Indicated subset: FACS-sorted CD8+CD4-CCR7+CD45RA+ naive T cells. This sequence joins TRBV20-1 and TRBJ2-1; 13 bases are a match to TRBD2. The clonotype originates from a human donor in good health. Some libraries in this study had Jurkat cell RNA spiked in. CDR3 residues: CSAQTSGRGNEQFF. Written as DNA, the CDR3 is TGCAGTGCTCAAACTAGCGGGAGGGGCAATGAGCAGTTCTTC.